The rows below give T cell receptor beta chains drawn from one sample of a study of T cell responses to AZD1222 COVID-19 vaccine. Repertoires were generated with immunoSEQ multiplex PCR, while TCRdb's copy carries only in-frame clones and drops some. The sample has over 150,000 clones, around 90% seen once. Sequences were derived from peripheral blood, sampled on day 0 of AZD1222 vaccination. The receptors stem from an adult in good health. CDR3s include the opening cysteine and the closing phenylalanine or tryptophan. Clone sizes are given selectively: once, few, many, or a class where the clone is expanded.

size: once
V: TRBV11-2
CDR3: CASSQRSAGVNEQFF

size: NA
V: TRBV28
CDR3: CASSGGEKLFF

size: NA
V: TRBV19
CDR3: CASSTQREGRNEQFF

size: NA
V: TRBV5-6
CDR3: CASSLAGTNEKLFF

size: NA
V: TRBV19
CDR3: CASSIGTGVSQPQHF

size: NA
V: TRBV2
CDR3: CASILRASGSYEQYF

size: NA
V: TRBV5-1
CDR3: CASSLRSDRDSPLHF

size: once
V: TRBV15
CDR3: CATSREGGGWGTEAFF

size: NA
V: TRBV7-2
CDR3: CASSRRASGSGKETQYF

size: NA
V: TRBV30
CDR3: CAWSGGWGRLYEQYF

size: many
V: TRBV6-5
CDR3: CASRFTQGGYGYTF

size: few
V: TRBV5-1
CDR3: CASSLDRPVGRTEAFF

size: NA
V: TRBV11-2
CDR3: CASSLAGSSYEQYF

size: NA
V: TRBV19
CDR3: CASSFAQGVYREQYF

size: NA
V: TRBV7-9
CDR3: CASSDITGIPEQYF

size: few
V: TRBV5-4
CDR3: CASSPGTVRIRGYTF

size: NA
V: TRBV7-2
CDR3: CASSFLGGNQPQHF

size: NA
V: TRBV5-1
CDR3: CASSGGSPLISYNSPLHF

size: NA
V: TRBV5-4
CDR3: CASSSLDLNTEAFF

size: NA
V: TRBV9
CDR3: CASSDGGLRYEQYF

size: NA
V: TRBV7-9
CDR3: CASSLVGNSNQPQHF

size: once
V: TRBV19
CDR3: CASSAGGGARTEAFF

size: NA
V: TRBV4-1
CDR3: CASSPESVMNTEAFF

size: NA
V: TRBV29-1
CDR3: CSGTASGRGRTQYF

size: NA
V: TRBV6-5
CDR3: CASSYSLETQYF

size: NA
V: TRBV19
CDR3: CASSIGGGAGYGYTF

size: NA
V: TRBV9
CDR3: CASSGNTDTQYF